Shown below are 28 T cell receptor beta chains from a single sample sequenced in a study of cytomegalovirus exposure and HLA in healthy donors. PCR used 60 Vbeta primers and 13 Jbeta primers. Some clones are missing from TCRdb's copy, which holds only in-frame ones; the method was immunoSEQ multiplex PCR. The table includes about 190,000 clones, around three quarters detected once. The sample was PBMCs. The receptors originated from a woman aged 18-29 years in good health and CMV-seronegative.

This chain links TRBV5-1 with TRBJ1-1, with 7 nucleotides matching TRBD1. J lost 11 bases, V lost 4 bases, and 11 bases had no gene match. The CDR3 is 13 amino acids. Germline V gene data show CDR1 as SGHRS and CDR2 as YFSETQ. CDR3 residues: CASSGHAGGSAFF. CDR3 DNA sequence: TGCGCCAGCAGCGGTCATGCAGGGGGTTCGGCTTTCTTT.

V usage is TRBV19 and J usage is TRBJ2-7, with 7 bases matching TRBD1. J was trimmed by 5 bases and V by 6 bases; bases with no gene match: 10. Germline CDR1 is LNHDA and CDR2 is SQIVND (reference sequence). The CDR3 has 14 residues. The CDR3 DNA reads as TGTGCCAGTAGAAAGACAGGGAGTACCCACGAGCAGTACTTC. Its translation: CASRKTGSTHEQYF. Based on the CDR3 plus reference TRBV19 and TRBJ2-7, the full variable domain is DGGITQSPKYLFRKEGQNVTLSCEQNLNHDAMYWYRQDPGQGLRLIYYSQIVNDFQKGDIAEGYSVSREKKESFPLTVTSAQKNPTAFYLCASRKTGSTHEQYFGPGTRLTVT.

CDR3 DNA sequence: TGTGCCAGCGGACCCCGTGGAGGGCCGAACACCGGGGAGCTGTTTTTT. Its translation is CASGPRGGPNTGELFF. The chain has TRBV11-1 and TRBJ2-2; D might be TRBD2 (6 bases). Trimming cost V 8 bases and J 0 bases, with 16 bases left between them. Per the germline V gene, CDR1 is SGHAT and CDR2 is FQDESV (reference sequence). The CDR3 length is 16 residues.

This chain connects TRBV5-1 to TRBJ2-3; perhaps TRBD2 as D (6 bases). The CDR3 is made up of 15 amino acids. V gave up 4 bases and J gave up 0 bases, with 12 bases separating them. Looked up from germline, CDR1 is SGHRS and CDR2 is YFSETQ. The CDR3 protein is CASSPGLKSTDTQYF. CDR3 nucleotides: TGCGCCAGCAGCCCGGGACTCAAGAGCACAGATACGCAGTATTTT.

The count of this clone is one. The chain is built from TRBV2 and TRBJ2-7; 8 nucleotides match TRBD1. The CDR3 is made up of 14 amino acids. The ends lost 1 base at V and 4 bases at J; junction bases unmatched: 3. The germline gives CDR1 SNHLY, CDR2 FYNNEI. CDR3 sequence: CASSEGTGRYEQYF. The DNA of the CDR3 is TGTGCCAGCAGTGAAGGGACAGGGAGGTACGAGCAGTACTTC.

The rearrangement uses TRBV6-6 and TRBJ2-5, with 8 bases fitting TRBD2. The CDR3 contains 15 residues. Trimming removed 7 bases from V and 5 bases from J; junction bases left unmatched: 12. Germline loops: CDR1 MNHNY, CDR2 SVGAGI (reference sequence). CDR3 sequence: CASTPGRGGTETQYF. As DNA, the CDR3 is TGTGCCAGCACCCCCGGGAGGGGCGGGACGGAGACCCAGTACTTC.

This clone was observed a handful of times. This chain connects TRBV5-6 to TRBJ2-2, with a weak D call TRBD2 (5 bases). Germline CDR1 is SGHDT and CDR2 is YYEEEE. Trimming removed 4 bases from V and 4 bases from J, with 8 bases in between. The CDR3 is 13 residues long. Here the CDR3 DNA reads TGTGCCAGCAGCCGGAGGAGCACCGGGGAGCTGTTTTTT. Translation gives CASSRRSTGELFF.

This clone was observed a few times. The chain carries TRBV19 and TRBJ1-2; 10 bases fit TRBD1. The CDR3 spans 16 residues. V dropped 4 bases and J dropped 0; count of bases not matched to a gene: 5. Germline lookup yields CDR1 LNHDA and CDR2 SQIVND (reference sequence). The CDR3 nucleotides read TGTGCCAGTAGTACCGGACAGGGGGGAACTAACTATGGCTACACCTTC. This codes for CASSTGQGGTNYGYTF.

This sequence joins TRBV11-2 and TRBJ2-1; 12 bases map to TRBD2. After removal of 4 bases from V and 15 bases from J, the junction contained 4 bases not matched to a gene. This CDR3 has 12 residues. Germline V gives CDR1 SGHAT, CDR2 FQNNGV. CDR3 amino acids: CASSWTSGMRFF. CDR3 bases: TGTGCCAGCAGCTGGACTAGCGGGATGAGGTTCTTC.

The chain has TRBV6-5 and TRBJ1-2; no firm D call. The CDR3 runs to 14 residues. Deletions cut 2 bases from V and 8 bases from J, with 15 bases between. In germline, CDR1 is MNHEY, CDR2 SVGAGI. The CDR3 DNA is TGTGCCAGCAGTTACAACAGCGGGGAGGCGGGCTACACCTTC. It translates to CASSYNSGEAGYTF.

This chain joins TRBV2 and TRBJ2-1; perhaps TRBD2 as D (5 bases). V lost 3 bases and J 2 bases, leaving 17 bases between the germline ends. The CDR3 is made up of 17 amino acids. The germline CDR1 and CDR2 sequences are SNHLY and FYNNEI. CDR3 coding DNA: TGTGCCAGCAGTGACTACCCGACGCGGGTAACCTACAATGAGCAGTTCTTC. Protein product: CASSDYPTRVTYNEQFF.

CDR3: CASSMDRGPYNEQFF. CDR3 bases: TGTGCCAGTAGTATGGACAGGGGACCTTACAATGAGCAGTTCTTC. The chain combines TRBV19 with TRBJ2-1, with TRBD1 identical over 9 bases. There are 15 residues in the CDR3. Germline V gives CDR1 LNHDA, CDR2 SQIVND (reference sequence). V shed 3 bases, J shed 4 bases, and the junction held 4 bases outside the gene matches.

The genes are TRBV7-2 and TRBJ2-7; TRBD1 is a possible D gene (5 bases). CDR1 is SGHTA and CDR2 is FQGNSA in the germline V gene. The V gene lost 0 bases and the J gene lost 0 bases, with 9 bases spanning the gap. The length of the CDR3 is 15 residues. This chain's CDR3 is CASSLAGVDSYEQYF. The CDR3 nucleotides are TGTGCCAGCAGCTTAGCAGGGGTTGACTCCTACGAGCAGTACTTC.

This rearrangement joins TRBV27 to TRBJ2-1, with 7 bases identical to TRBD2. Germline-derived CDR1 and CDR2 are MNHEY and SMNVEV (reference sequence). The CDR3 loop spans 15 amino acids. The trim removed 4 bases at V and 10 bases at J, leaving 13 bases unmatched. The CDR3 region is CASSSSRGGRNEQFF. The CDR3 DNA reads TGTGCCAGCAGTTCCTCCCGTGGCGGGAGAAACGAGCAGTTCTTC.

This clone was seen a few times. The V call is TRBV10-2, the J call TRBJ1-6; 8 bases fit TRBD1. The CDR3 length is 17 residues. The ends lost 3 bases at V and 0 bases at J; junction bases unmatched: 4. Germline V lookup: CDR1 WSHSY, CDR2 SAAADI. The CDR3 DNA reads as TGCGCCAGCAGTGACCCCGGACAGGGCTCCTATAATTCACCCCTCCACTTT. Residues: CASSDPGQGSYNSPLHF.

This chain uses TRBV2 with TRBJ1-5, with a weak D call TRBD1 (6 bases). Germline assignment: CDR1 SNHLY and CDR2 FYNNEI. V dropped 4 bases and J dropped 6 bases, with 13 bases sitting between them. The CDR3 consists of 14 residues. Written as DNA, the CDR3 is TGTGCCAGCAGTGGTCTACAGGGTGGTCAGCCCCAGCATTTT. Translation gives CASSGLQGGQPQHF. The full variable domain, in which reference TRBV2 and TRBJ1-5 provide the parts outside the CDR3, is EPEVTQTPSHQVTQMGQEVILRCVPISNHLYFYWYRQILGQKVEFLVSFYNNEISEKSEIFDDQFSVERPDGSNFTLKIRSTKLEDSAMYFCASSGLQGGQPQHFGDGTRLSIL.

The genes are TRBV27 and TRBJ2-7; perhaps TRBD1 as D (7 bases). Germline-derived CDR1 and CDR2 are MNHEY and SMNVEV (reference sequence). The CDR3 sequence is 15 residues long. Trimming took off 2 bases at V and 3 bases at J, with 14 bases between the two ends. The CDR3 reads CASSLNAGGIYEQYF. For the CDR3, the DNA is TGTGCCAGCAGTTTAAATGCAGGGGGGATCTACGAGCAGTACTTC.

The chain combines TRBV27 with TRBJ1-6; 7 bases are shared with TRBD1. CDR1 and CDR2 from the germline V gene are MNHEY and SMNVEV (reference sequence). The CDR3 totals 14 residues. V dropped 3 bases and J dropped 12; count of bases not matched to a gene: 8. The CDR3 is CASSFRGDRRPLHF. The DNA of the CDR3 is TGTGCCAGCAGTTTTAGAGGGGACAGACGACCCCTCCACTTT.

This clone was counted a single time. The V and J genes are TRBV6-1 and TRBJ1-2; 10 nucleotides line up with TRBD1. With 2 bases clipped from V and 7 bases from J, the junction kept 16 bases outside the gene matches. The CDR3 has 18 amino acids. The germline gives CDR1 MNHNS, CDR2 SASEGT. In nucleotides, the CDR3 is TGTGCCAGCAGTGAACGGAATTCGTGGGCGGACAGGGGGGGTGGCTACACCTTC. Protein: CASSERNSWADRGGGYTF.

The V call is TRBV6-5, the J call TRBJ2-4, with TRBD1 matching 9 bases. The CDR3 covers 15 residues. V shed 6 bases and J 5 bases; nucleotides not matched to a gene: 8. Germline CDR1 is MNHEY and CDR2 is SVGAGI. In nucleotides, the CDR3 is TGTGCCAGCAGGCCGACAGGGGGATGGGAAAACATTCAGTACTTC. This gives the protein CASRPTGGWENIQYF.

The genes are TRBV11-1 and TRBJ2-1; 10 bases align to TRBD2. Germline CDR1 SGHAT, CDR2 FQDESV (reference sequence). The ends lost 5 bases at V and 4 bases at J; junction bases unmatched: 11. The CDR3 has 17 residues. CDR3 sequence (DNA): TGTGCCAGCAGCCCGCGGGAGCTAGCGGGAGCATACAATGAGCAGTTCTTC. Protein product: CASSPRELAGAYNEQFF. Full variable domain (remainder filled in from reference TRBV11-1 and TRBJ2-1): EAEVAQSPRYKITEKSQAVAFWCDPISGHATLYWYRQILGQGPELLVQFQDESVVDDSQLPKDRFSAERLKGVDSTLKIQPAELGDSAMYLCASSPRELAGAYNEQFFGPGTRLTVL.

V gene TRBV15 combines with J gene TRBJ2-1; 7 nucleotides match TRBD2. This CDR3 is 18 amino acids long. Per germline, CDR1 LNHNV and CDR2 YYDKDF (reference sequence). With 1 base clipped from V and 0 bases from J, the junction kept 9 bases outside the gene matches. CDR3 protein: CATSRVGAGTTSYNEQFF. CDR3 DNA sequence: TGTGCCACCAGCAGAGTAGGAGCGGGGACCACCTCCTACAATGAGCAGTTCTTC. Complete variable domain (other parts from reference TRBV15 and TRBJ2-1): DAMVIQNPRYQVTQFGKPVTLSCSQTLNHNVMYWYQQKSSQAPKLLFHYYDKDFNNEADTPDNFQSRRPNTSFCFLDIRSPGLGDTAMYLCATSRVGAGTTSYNEQFFGPGTRLTVL.

Here the CDR3 reads CASSLGQLNTEAFF. For the CDR3, the DNA is TGTGCCAGCAGTCTTGGACAGCTGAACACTGAAGCTTTCTTT. V gene TRBV7-2 combines with J gene TRBJ1-1; tentative D call: TRBD1 (6 bases). Looked up from germline, CDR1 is SGHTA and CDR2 is FQGNSA. The germline V and J ends were trimmed by 6 bases and 0 bases, with 11 bases remaining between them. This CDR3 region has 14 residues. Looking up the rest from reference TRBV7-2 and TRBJ1-1 gives the full variable domain: GAGVSQSPSNKVTEKGKDVELRCDPISGHTALYWYRQSLGQGLEFLIYFQGNSAPDKSGLPSDRFSAERTGGSVSTLTIQRTQQEDSAVYLCASSLGQLNTEAFFGQGTRLTVV.

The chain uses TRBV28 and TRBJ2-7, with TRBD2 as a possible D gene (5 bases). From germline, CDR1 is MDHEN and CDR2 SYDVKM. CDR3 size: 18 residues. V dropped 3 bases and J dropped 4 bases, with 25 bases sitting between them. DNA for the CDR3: TGTGCCAGCAGTTTGACTCTAGCCGGGATATCTGTACGGTACGAGCAGTACTTC. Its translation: CASSLTLAGISVRYEQYF.

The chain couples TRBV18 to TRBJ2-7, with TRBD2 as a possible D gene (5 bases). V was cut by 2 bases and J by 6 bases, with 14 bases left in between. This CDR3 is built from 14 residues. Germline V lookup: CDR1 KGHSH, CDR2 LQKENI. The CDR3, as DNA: TGTGCCAGCTCACCAGAGACTATCACTAGCGAGCAGTACTTC. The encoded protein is CASSPETITSEQYF.

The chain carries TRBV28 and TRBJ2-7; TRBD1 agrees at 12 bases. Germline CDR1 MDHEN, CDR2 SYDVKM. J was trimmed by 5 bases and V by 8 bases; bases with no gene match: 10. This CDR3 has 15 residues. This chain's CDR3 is CASSQGGQGAHEQYF. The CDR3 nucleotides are TGTGCCAGCTCCCAGGGGGGACAGGGGGCCCACGAGCAGTACTTC.

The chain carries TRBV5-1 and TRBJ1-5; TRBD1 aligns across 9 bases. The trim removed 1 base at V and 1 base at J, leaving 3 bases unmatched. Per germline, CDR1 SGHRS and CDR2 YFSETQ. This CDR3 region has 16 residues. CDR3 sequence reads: CASSLSGTGSNQPQHF. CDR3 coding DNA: TGCGCCAGCAGCTTGTCCGGGACAGGGAGCAATCAGCCCCAGCATTTT.

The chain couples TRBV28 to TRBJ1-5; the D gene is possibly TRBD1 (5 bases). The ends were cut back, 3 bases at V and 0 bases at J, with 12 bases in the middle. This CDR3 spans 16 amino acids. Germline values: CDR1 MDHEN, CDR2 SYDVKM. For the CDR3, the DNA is TGTGCCAGCAGTTTCCCTTTCACAGGTAGCAATCAGCCCCAGCATTTT. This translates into CASSFPFTGSNQPQHF.